This T cell receptor beta chain originates from a study of CD8 T cells in ankylosing spondylitis. Study results and limitations: Characteristic of ankylosing spondylitis blood, it appeared, was a TCR beta motif comprising fewer than 10 highly homologous variants.

In this sample, this clonotype turned up a few times. Its cognate antigen is unknown. CDR1 DFQATT and CDR2 SNEGSKA come from the germline V gene (reference sequence). The CDR3 sequence is 13 residues long. The junction had 3 bases not matched to a gene; V was cut back by 4 bases and J by 3 bases. The TCR beta libraries were generated through quantitative 5'-RACE incorporating molecular barcodes. TCRdb processed the 5' RACE reads anew with MiXCR; each CDR3 protein has one entry. The sample records 700,000 to 850,000 distinct CDR3 sequences, approximately 10% being singletons. The rearrangement joins TRBV20-1 to TRBJ1-5, with 7 bases that match TRBD1. The source material was blood, either unsorted or a sorted T cell fraction (not recorded which). The sequence was collected from a male donor with ankylosing spondylitis. The CDR3 reads CSAKQGYNQPQHF. The CDR3 DNA follows: TGCAGTGCTAAACAGGGGTACAATCAGCCCCAGCATTTT.